The 21 T cell receptor beta chains in this list originate from one sample, sequenced in a study of blood T cell repertoires in COVID-19. Method: immunoSEQ multiplex PCR; TCRdb's copy keeps in-frame clones and lacks some. The sample holds some 200,000 clones, around 87% seen once. Sequenced sample: PBMCs or T cells enriched from blood (not recorded which). The receptor set was obtained from a man aged 30 to 45 in a cohort exposed to, infected with or recovered from COVID-19 (not recorded which).

The V and J genes are TRBV6-5 and TRBJ2-7; 8 bases agree with TRBD2. This CDR3 comprises 15 residues. CDR1 MNHEY and CDR2 SVGAGI come from the germline V gene. Trimming removed 6 bases from V and 4 bases from J; junction bases left unmatched: 11. The CDR3 sequence is CASRALSGIWYEQYF. The CDR3 nucleotides are TGTGCCAGCAGAGCGCTTAGCGGGATTTGGTACGAGCAGTACTTC.

The chain recombines TRBV20-1 with TRBJ1-1, with 8 bases identical to TRBD1. With V trimmed by 3 bases and J by 0 bases, 6 bases remained unmatched. Germline values: CDR1 DFQATT, CDR2 SNEGSKA (reference sequence). The CDR3 extends over 15 amino acids. CDR3 bases: TGCAGTGCTAGTAGCAGGGGGCGGGTGAACACTGAAGCTTTCTTT. As protein: CSASSRGRVNTEAFF.

The genes are TRBV4-1 and TRBJ1-1, with D unclear. V was trimmed by 6 bases and J by 3 bases, leaving 11 bases between them. CDR1 and CDR2 from the germline V gene are MGHRA and YSYEKL. The CDR3 length is 13 residues. CDR3 DNA: TGCGCCAGCAGGGTCGATGAGGACACTGAAGCTTTCTTT. As protein: CASRVDEDTEAFF.

The chain couples TRBV30 to TRBJ1-1; D is ambiguous. The V end was cut by 4 bases, the J end by 5 bases, with 11 bases between. Looked up from germline, CDR1 is GTSNPN and CDR2 is SVGIG (reference sequence). CDR3 length: 12 amino acids. Here the CDR3 DNA reads TGTGCCTGGATGATCGGAGGGACTGAAGCTTTCTTT. It encodes CAWMIGGTEAFF.

The gene calls are TRBV4-1 and TRBJ2-7, with 7 bases identical to TRBD2. CDR1 is MGHRA, CDR2 YSYEKL, per germline. J gave up 3 bases and V 0 bases, and 2 bases lay outside the gene matches. The CDR3 sequence is 14 residues long. CDR3 sequence (DNA): TGCGCCAGCAGCCAAGACAGCGGGATCTACGAGCAGTACTTC. It yields the protein CASSQDSGIYEQYF.

The V and J genes are TRBV7-6 and TRBJ1-1, with D possibly matching TRBD1 (6 bases). Trimming stripped 5 bases from V and 4 bases from J, with 11 bases between. Germline V CDR1 and CDR2: SGHVS, FNYEAQ. This CDR3 comprises 13 residues. The CDR3 DNA sequence: TGTGCCAGCAGCCCAGGGGTGGGCACTGAAGCTTTCTTT. Its translation: CASSPGVGTEAFF.

The chain employs TRBV9 and TRBJ2-3; no definite D call. Germline assignment: CDR1 SGDLS and CDR2 YYNGEE. There are 17 residues in the CDR3. Trimming stripped 3 bases from V and 3 bases from J, with 20 bases between. CDR3 loop: CASSAWNRQTPTDTQYF. Written as DNA, the CDR3 is TGTGCCAGCAGCGCGTGGAACAGACAAACTCCAACAGATACGCAGTATTTT.

The chain joins TRBV7-2 to TRBJ2-1, with 12 bases matching TRBD2. Per germline, CDR1 SGHTA and CDR2 FQGNSA. Trimming removed 4 bases from V and 6 bases from J; junction bases left unmatched: 4. CDR3 size: 15 residues. For the CDR3, the DNA is TGTGCCAGCAGCTCCCCGACTAGCGGGAGCAATGAGCAGTTCTTC. As protein: CASSSPTSGSNEQFF.

The rearrangement uses TRBV2 and TRBJ1-1; D possibly corresponds to TRBD1 (5 bases). Germline V lookup: CDR1 SNHLY, CDR2 FYNNEI. CDR3 length equals 15 residues. V dropped 3 bases and J dropped 8 bases, with 19 bases sitting between them. CDR3 in DNA: TGTGCCAGCAGTGACCCCGTCGGCCCGGGGGAGGAAGCTTTCTTT. Protein: CASSDPVGPGEEAFF.

This chain links TRBV2 with TRBJ2-5, with TRBD2 identical over 14 bases. CDR1 is SNHLY, CDR2 FYNNEI, per germline. V shed 0 bases, J shed 4 bases, and the junction held 1 base outside the gene matches. This CDR3 has 16 amino acids. DNA for the CDR3: TGTGCCAGCAGTGAAGCGGGACTAGCGGGAGTAGAGACCCAGTACTTC. It encodes CASSEAGLAGVETQYF.

As regards this clone: This specimen includes other DNA sequences encoding the same CDR3. V usage is TRBV5-1 and J usage is TRBJ2-1; TRBD2 matches at 10 bases. The CDR3 covers 15 residues. V was pared by 3 bases and J by 2 bases, with 2 bases of the junction left unmatched. From germline, CDR1 is SGHRS and CDR2 YFSETQ. The CDR3 region has the DNA TGCGCCAGCAGCTGGACTAGCGGAACCTACAATGAGCAGTTCTTC. Encoded protein: CASSWTSGTYNEQFF.

The chain has TRBV12-3 or TRBV12-4 and TRBJ2-5; D remains unclear. Between the trimmed V and J ends, which lost 2 bases and 4 bases, there was a span of 8 bases. The CDR3 runs 13 residues. CDR3 amino acids: CASSLRRGETQYF. The CDR3 DNA is TGTGCCAGCAGTTTACGGCGAGGAGAGACCCAGTACTTC.

Written as DNA, the CDR3 is TGTGCCAGCAGTTTTAACCTCGGGGAGGGATACACCTTC. It codes for CASSFNLGEGYTF. The chain joins TRBV12-3 or TRBV12-4 to TRBJ1-2; the D is unclear. The V end lost 3 bases, the J end lost 11 bases, and 16 bases lay between the germline ends. The CDR3 has 13 amino acids.

J is TRBJ1-6 and V is TRBV19; tentatively, D is TRBD1 (5 bases). Germline V gives CDR1 LNHDA, CDR2 SQIVND (reference sequence). The CDR3 length is 13 residues. With 5 bases removed from V and 7 bases from J, the gap between germline ends came to 9 bases. Written as DNA, the CDR3 is TGTGCCAGTAGTGGGGGGTGGAATTCACCCCTCCACTTT. It specifies CASSGGWNSPLHF.

V and J are TRBV19 and TRBJ2-2; tentative D call: TRBD2 (5 bases). V shed 3 bases and J shed 2 bases, with 16 bases lying between them. Germline V gives CDR1 LNHDA, CDR2 SQIVND (reference sequence). The CDR3 spans 17 residues. CDR3: CASSISGWLPNTGELFF. DNA for the CDR3: TGTGCCAGTAGTATTTCGGGGTGGCTACCTAACACCGGGGAGCTGTTTTTT.

This chain uses TRBV19 with TRBJ2-7, with D perhaps TRBD2 (7 bases). The CDR3 is made up of 21 amino acids. Germline V lookup: CDR1 LNHDA, CDR2 SQIVND (reference sequence). V was clipped by 4 bases and J by 5 bases, with 36 bases between them. CDR3 DNA sequence: TGTGCCAGTAGTAGGGGGGGCTGGACGGGATATTCGTTGCCTGAACTTGACGAGCAGTACTTC. Protein product: CASSRGGWTGYSLPELDEQYF.

The chain is built from TRBV18 and TRBJ2-5, with 12 bases aligning to TRBD1. The trim removed 3 bases at V and 5 bases at J, leaving 1 base unmatched. Looked up from germline, CDR1 is KGHSH and CDR2 is LQKENI. The CDR3 sequence is 14 residues long. This CDR3 reads CASSPGQGAETQYF. The CDR3 DNA follows: TGTGCCAGCTCACCGGGACAGGGGGCCGAGACCCAGTACTTC. The variable domain in full, completed from reference TRBV18 and TRBJ2-5, reads NAGVMQNPRHLVRRRGQEARLRCSPMKGHSHVYWYRQLPEEGLKFMVYLQKENIIDESGMPKERFSAEFPKEGPSILRIQQVVRGDSAAYFCASSPGQGAETQYFGPGTRLLVL.

This sequence joins TRBV29-1 and TRBJ2-5, with a possible D match to TRBD2 (5 bases). With 2 bases removed from V and 4 bases from J, the gap between germline ends came to 11 bases. Germline V gene data show CDR1 as SQVTM and CDR2 as ANQGSEA. This CDR3 is 13 amino acids long. For the CDR3, the DNA is TGCAGCGTTGAATATACGGGAAGAGAGACCCAGTACTTC. Its protein product is CSVEYTGRETQYF.

This rearrangement joins TRBV5-1 to TRBJ1-1; weak D call: TRBD1 (6 bases). Looked up from germline, CDR1 is SGHRS and CDR2 is YFSETQ. V was shortened by 0 bases and J by 5 bases, with 14 bases between the two germline ends. The length of the CDR3 is 15 residues. CDR3 residues: CASSLAAGVYTEAFF. The CDR3, as DNA: TGCGCCAGCAGCTTGGCGGCAGGGGTATATACTGAAGCTTTCTTT.

The rearrangement joins TRBV19 to TRBJ1-6; 8 positions agree with TRBD1. V shed 5 bases and J 8 bases; nucleotides not matched to a gene: 5. This CDR3 has 14 residues. The germline V gene has CDR1 LNHDA and CDR2 SQIVND (reference sequence). The CDR3 region is CASSHGQGDSPLHF. The CDR3 nucleotides are TGTGCCAGTAGTCACGGACAGGGCGATTCACCCCTCCACTTT. The full variable domain, in which reference TRBV19 and TRBJ1-6 provide the parts outside the CDR3, is DGGITQSPKYLFRKEGQNVTLSCEQNLNHDAMYWYRQDPGQGLRLIYYSQIVNDFQKGDIAEGYSVSREKKESFPLTVTSAQKNPTAFYLCASSHGQGDSPLHFGNGTRLTVT.

Remarks on this clone: This specimen includes other DNA sequences encoding the same CDR3. V is TRBV2 and J is TRBJ2-7, with 8 bases lining up with TRBD1. CDR1 and CDR2 from the germline V gene are SNHLY and FYNNEI. This CDR3 has 14 amino acids. V was clipped by 5 bases and J by 0 bases; unmatched bases: 3. The CDR3 DNA reads as TGTGCCAGCAGTAGACAGGGGAGCTCCTACGAGCAGTACTTC. It is translated as CASSRQGSSYEQYF. Filled out from reference TRBV2 and TRBJ2-7, the complete variable domain reads EPEVTQTPSHQVTQMGQEVILRCVPISNHLYFYWYRQILGQKVEFLVSFYNNEISEKSEIFDDQFSVERPDGSNFTLKIRSTKLEDSAMYFCASSRQGSSYEQYFGPGTRLTVT.